Presented here are 13 T cell receptor beta chains from one specimen sequenced in a study of Tregs in tolerant kidney transplant recipients. Data came from immunoSEQ multiplex PCR; TCRdb stores just in-frame clones and leaves some out. This sample carries fewer than 65,000 clones, approximately 85% of them seen once, and the ten largest clones take approximately 2.1%. Sequencing used Tregs from blood, obtained before the transplant. These TCRs come from a human donor who received a combined kidney and bone marrow transplant.

The chain combines TRBV27 with TRBJ2-3; D is possibly TRBD2 (5 bases). The CDR3 covers 13 residues. The germline V gene encodes CDR1 MNHEY and CDR2 SMNVEV (reference sequence). Trimming cost V 7 bases and J 5 bases, with 13 bases left between them. CDR3 nucleotides: TGTGCCAGCACCCGGACTGTCGGAGATACGCAGTATTTT. This encodes CASTRTVGDTQYF.

This chain uses TRBV4-1 with TRBJ1-2, with a possible D match to TRBD1 (5 bases). This CDR3 comprises 18 residues. Looked up from germline, CDR1 is MGHRA and CDR2 is YSYEKL. V lost 3 bases, J lost 2 bases, and 22 bases lay in between. CDR3 protein: CASSQNLVGTGDNYGYTF. CDR3 DNA: TGCGCCAGCAGCCAGAATCTCGTTGGTACAGGAGACAACTATGGCTACACCTTC.

This chain links TRBV10-3 with TRBJ1-5, with TRBD1 identical over 11 bases. J was trimmed by 2 bases and V by 10 bases; bases with no gene match: 10. Per the germline V gene, CDR1 is ENHRY and CDR2 is SYGVKD. The CDR3 contains 16 residues. The CDR3 spells CATREWTGGGNQPQHF. In nucleotides, the CDR3 is TGTGCCACCAGGGAGTGGACAGGGGGCGGCAATCAGCCCCAGCATTTT.

This chain uses TRBV19 with TRBJ2-2; tentatively, D is TRBD2 (6 bases). The germline gives CDR1 LNHDA, CDR2 SQIVND (reference sequence). V lost 7 bases and J 0 bases, leaving 12 bases between the germline ends. CDR3 length: 15 residues. In DNA, the CDR3 is TGTGCCAGTACGGGAGTCAGTCCGAACACCGGGGAGCTGTTTTTT. Translated: CASTGVSPNTGELFF. Looking up the rest from reference TRBV19 and TRBJ2-2 gives the full variable domain: DGGITQSPKYLFRKEGQNVTLSCEQNLNHDAMYWYRQDPGQGLRLIYYSQIVNDFQKGDIAEGYSVSREKKESFPLTVTSAQKNPTAFYLCASTGVSPNTGELFFGEGSRLTVL.

The gene calls are TRBV5-4 and TRBJ2-1; TRBD2 matches at 13 bases. This CDR3 region has 15 residues. CDR1 is SGHNT, CDR2 YYREEE, per germline (reference sequence). Germline trimming cut 4 bases from V and 5 bases from J; bases unmatched to any gene: 3. CDR3 sequence reads: CASSPGLAGDNEQFF. As DNA, the CDR3 is TGTGCCAGCAGCCCAGGACTAGCGGGAGACAATGAGCAGTTCTTC. Based on the CDR3 plus reference TRBV5-4 and TRBJ2-1, the full variable domain is ETGVTQSPTHLIKTRGQQVTLRCSSQSGHNTVSWYQQALGQGPQFIFQYYREEENGRGNFPPRFSGLQFPNYSSELNVNALELDDSALYLCASSPGLAGDNEQFFGPGTRLTVL.

The chain combines TRBV28 with TRBJ1-3; D might be TRBD1 (6 bases). Per the germline V gene, CDR1 is MDHEN and CDR2 is SYDVKM. CDR3 length: 14 amino acids. Trimming shortened V by 3 bases and J by 7 bases, and 13 bases separated the two germline ends. CDR3 loop: CASSLFGGGNTIYF. The CDR3, as DNA: TGTGCCAGCAGTTTGTTCGGGGGCGGCAACACCATATATTTT.

The genes are TRBV20-1 and TRBJ1-2; D unresolved. V was pared by 5 bases and J by 4 bases, with 5 bases between. Germline CDR1 reads DFQATT; CDR2 reads SNEGSKA (reference sequence). The CDR3 length is 10 residues. CDR3 DNA sequence: TGCAGTGCTTACAGCTATGGCTACACCTTC. Residues: CSAYSYGYTF.

The chain recombines TRBV11-2 with TRBJ2-7; D unresolved. Per the germline V gene, CDR1 is SGHAT and CDR2 is FQNNGV. Trimming removed 2 bases from V and 9 bases from J, with 14 bases in between. The CDR3 extends over 13 amino acids. The CDR3 sequence: CASSLLWSSGQYF. Written as DNA, the CDR3 is TGTGCCAGCAGCTTACTCTGGTCGTCTGGGCAGTACTTC.

Note on this clone: Other DNA sequences from this sample encode an identical CDR3 as well. CDR3 in DNA: TGCGCCAGCAGCTTGGGACAGGGCTTCACTGAAGCTTTCTTT. It specifies CASSLGQGFTEAFF. V and J are TRBV5-1 and TRBJ1-1, with TRBD1 matching over 7 bases. Germline CDR1 SGHRS, CDR2 YFSETQ. After removal of 0 bases from V and 4 bases from J, the junction contained 3 bases not matched to a gene. The CDR3 consists of 14 residues.

The rearrangement uses TRBV6-5 and TRBJ1-1; D is perhaps TRBD1 (5 bases). This CDR3 has 11 amino acids. Germline V gene data show CDR1 as MNHEY and CDR2 as SVGAGI. Trimming stripped 6 bases from V and 5 bases from J, with 7 bases between. The CDR3 DNA reads as TGTGCCAGCAGGGGGGGGACTGAAGCTTTCTTT. This sequence encodes CASRGGTEAFF.

V gene TRBV10-2 combines with J gene TRBJ2-2; D gene unclear. Trimming left V 6 bases short and J 2 bases short, with 16 bases between. The CDR3 loop spans 16 amino acids. CDR1 and CDR2 (germline): WSHSY, SAAADI. The CDR3 protein is CASRDLFGTNTGELFF. Here the CDR3 DNA reads TGCGCCAGCAGGGATCTATTCGGAACTAACACCGGGGAGCTGTTTTTT.

The chain carries TRBV27 and TRBJ1-5, with D unclear. The CDR3 has 13 residues. Trimming took 2 bases from V and 4 from J, leaving 6 bases between them. Germline V gives CDR1 MNHEY, CDR2 SMNVEV (reference sequence). CDR3 nucleotide sequence: TGTGCCAGCAGTTTAAACGGGAATCAGCCCCAGCATTTT. Protein sequence: CASSLNGNQPQHF.

This chain uses TRBV4-1 with TRBJ1-3; TRBD1 might be the D (5 bases). V was pared by 3 bases and J by 4 bases, with 7 bases between. The CDR3 consists of 13 residues. Germline values: CDR1 MGHRA, CDR2 YSYEKL. CDR3 DNA sequence: TGCGCCAGCAGCCAGAACAGGGGAAACACCATATATTTT. This encodes CASSQNRGNTIYF.